Sequencing of this T cell receptor (beta chain) was carried out in a study of T cell repertoires in cytomegalovirus infection. To note about this clonotype: Its antigen is still unknown.

V gave up 7 bases and J gave up 3 bases, with 13 bases separating them. Germline CDR1 SGHNT, CDR2 YYREEE (reference sequence). The CDR3 is 13 residues long. Via MiXCR, TCRdb re-called the reads, giving one row per CDR3 protein. The sample includes roughly 120,000 distinct CDR3 sequences, over 9% of them seen just once. The sample was PBMCs, sequenced either directly or after in vitro stimulation (not recorded which). This sequence originates from a human donor in good health (CMV status not recorded). Some clones in this sample may be carry-over from other donors' samples. V usage is TRBV5-4 and J usage is TRBJ1-2; TRBD1 might be the D (5 bases). The CDR3 reads CASLRDGYYGYTF. CDR3 bases: TGTGCCAGCCTCCGGGACGGATACTATGGCTACACCTTC.